The rows below give T cell receptor beta chains drawn from one sample of a study of shared clonotypes between healthy human individuals. The protocol was immunoSEQ multiplex PCR, while the TCRdb copy is restricted to in-frame clones and leaves out a portion. This table holds more than 400,000 clones, roughly 80% found once. Sequencing was done on a sample of PBMCs. These TCRs come from a woman between 40 and 50 years old in good health. Some clones in this sample may be carry-over from other donors' samples. CDR3s leave out the opening cysteine and the closing phenylalanine or tryptophan. The order of the fields is V gene, J gene, clone size, CDR3 protein. Size is stated for part of the rows, as once, few or many counts, or as a class when the clone is expanded.

>TRBV21-1|TRBJ2-1|.
ASSKTGRGRKDEQF
>TRBV11-2|TRBJ2-3|.
ASSLERPGESDTQY
>TRBV11-2|TRBJ2-5|.
ASSPATSGISETQY
>TRBV4-2|TRBJ1-1|.
ASSNIVVDTEAF
>TRBV27|TRBJ1-2|.
AVRATGGGNYGYT
>TRBV12-5|TRBJ1-5|.
ASGGEQTGSEDSNQPQH
>TRBV28|TRBJ1-3|.
ASATGTASSGNTIY
>TRBV11-2|TRBJ2-7|.
ASGPQTYEQY
>TRBV7-9|TRBJ1-2|.
ASSNRDRRHYGYT
>TRBV28|TRBJ2-1|many
ASSLPGLWEGPPV
>TRBV7-3|TRBJ2-2|.
ASSLEAGGTAGELF
>TRBV6-4|TRBJ2-1|.
ASSTGPYNEQF
>TRBV28|TRBJ2-2|.
ASTLPGGTGELF
>TRBV28|.|.
ASTKPGYEQY
>TRBV7-9|TRBJ1-4|.
ASSGGGGGRGVEKLF
>TRBV20-1|TRBJ2-5|.
SAALQETQY
>TRBV9|TRBJ2-3|medium-sized
ASSLLLAGTDTQY
>TRBV5-4|TRBJ1-2|.
ASSSGFDYGYT
>TRBV25-1|TRBJ1-1|.
ASSEYYSGAF
>TRBV2|TRBJ1-3|.
ASSDPGQGAGNTIY
>TRBV30|TRBJ2-7|.
AWSRRRDTYEQY
>TRBV28|TRBJ2-4|.
ASSPLAGGGGAKNIQY
>TRBV29-1|TRBJ1-1|.
SAYRDKDDEAL
>TRBV6-6|TRBJ2-1|many
ATHRLAGYNEQF
>TRBV28|TRBJ2-7|.
ASSSPLGYEQY
>TRBV29-1|TRBJ2-1|.
SGRDRGNSEQF
>TRBV11-2|TRBJ1-3|.
ASSLGGTGNTIY
>TRBV5-1|TRBJ2-7|once
ASSRGREPLLSEQY
>TRBV10-3|TRBJ2-5|few
AISAGVEGETQY
>TRBV11-2|.|.
ASSRRQGGEQY
>TRBV29-1|TRBJ2-1|.
SVEAGTGLNTYNEQF
>TRBV4-1|TRBJ2-4|.
ASSPLVILAKNIQY
>TRBV6-1|TRBJ2-1|.
ASSPSWRTGGEQF
>TRBV7-3|TRBJ1-2|once
ASSSGTGNYGYT
>TRBV6-1|TRBJ2-7|few
ASSEKTGGSYEQY
>TRBV2|TRBJ2-7|.
ASRVREESYEQY
>TRBV10-3|TRBJ2-7|.
AISGTSGSFEQY
>TRBV18|TRBJ2-2|.
ASSPQDRGWTGELF
>TRBV5-8|TRBJ2-7|.
ASSLDRGQVEQY
>TRBV18|TRBJ1-2|.
ASQQGQGDYGYT
>TRBV28|TRBJ1-1|.
ASSSRVGTEAF
>TRBV18|TRBJ1-1|.
ASSLGKGTEAF
>TRBV18|TRBJ2-7|.
ASSPYEFNYEQY
>TRBV5-1|TRBJ2-7|.
ASSSATRGRAYEQY
>TRBV4-3|TRBJ1-2|.
ASSQEGRGYT
>TRBV15|TRBJ2-7|once
ATSRDRAGYEQY
>TRBV27|TRBJ2-7|.
ASSHSGEQY
>TRBV4-1|TRBJ2-1|many
ASSGHPLGQGANEQF